One and the same sample provided the 16 T cell receptor beta chains below, sequenced in a study of cytomegalovirus exposure and HLA in healthy donors. PCR involved 60 Vbeta and 13 Jbeta primers. Profiled with immunoSEQ multiplex PCR; TCRdb holds only in-frame clones, not every one. In the table there are approximately 130,000 clones, 75% to 90% of which are singletons. Source material: PBMCs. The receptors derive from a woman in her thirties or forties in good health and CMV-seropositive.

V gene TRBV5-1 combines with J gene TRBJ2-7; 9 bases fit TRBD1. There are 14 residues in the CDR3. Germline CDR1 reads SGHRS; CDR2 reads YFSETQ. The V and J ends lost 0 bases and 6 bases, in that order; junction bases with no gene match: 4. CDR3 in DNA: TGCGCCAGCAGCTTGGGGGACAGGGATCGCGAGCAGTACTTC. Translating gives CASSLGDRDREQYF.

J is TRBJ2-7 and V is TRBV18; TRBD2 agrees at 9 bases. V was pared by 3 bases and J by 7 bases, with 1 base of the junction left unmatched. The CDR3 length is 12 residues. CDR1 and CDR2 (germline): KGHSH, LQKENI. The CDR3: CASSPTSGEQYF. The CDR3 DNA sequence: TGTGCCAGCTCACCCACTAGCGGGGAGCAGTACTTC.

Details on this clone: The same CDR3 arises from other DNA sequences in this sample as well. V is TRBV30 and J is TRBJ2-7, with TRBD1 identical over 7 bases. This CDR3 contains 12 residues. Germline loops: CDR1 GTSNPN, CDR2 SVGIG (reference sequence). The V segment lost 4 bases and the J segment 9 bases; nucleotides outside the gene matches: 9. CDR3 loop: CAWTVGRGLQYF. As DNA, the CDR3 is TGTGCCTGGACCGTCGGCAGGGGGTTGCAGTACTTC. Supplemented by reference TRBV30 and TRBJ2-7, the full variable domain reads SQTIHQWPATLVQPVGSPLSLECTVEGTSNPNLYWYRQAAGRGLQLLFYSVGIGQISSEVPQNLSASRPQDRQFILSSKKLLLSDSGFYLCAWTVGRGLQYFGPGTRLTVT.

J is TRBJ2-2 and V is TRBV7-6, with D perhaps TRBD1 (6 bases). Germline V gene data show CDR1 as SGHVS and CDR2 as FNYEAQ. Trimming cost V 1 base and J 6 bases, with 21 bases left between them. CDR3 length: 18 amino acids. DNA for the CDR3: TGTGCCAGCAGCTTAGTAGGGGCGCAGGGGTTCTTGGCCGGGGAGCTGTTTTTT. Its translation is CASSLVGAQGFLAGELFF.

CDR3 sequence reads: CSVEDRGGTSYEQYF. The CDR3 bases are TGCAGCGTTGAAGATCGAGGGGGCACCTCCTACGAGCAGTACTTC. This sequence joins TRBV29-1 and TRBJ2-7; 7 bases line up with TRBD1. Trimming cost V 0 bases and J 0 bases; bases outside gene matches: 5. Germline loops: CDR1 SQVTM, CDR2 ANQGSEA. This CDR3 is built from 15 residues.

The chain links TRBV28 to TRBJ1-1; 9 nucleotides align to TRBD1. The V segment lost 4 bases and the J segment 0 bases; nucleotides outside the gene matches: 12. There are 18 residues in the CDR3. Germline values: CDR1 MDHEN, CDR2 SYDVKM. For the CDR3, the DNA is TGTGCCAGCAGTTCAATAAAAACCGGGACAGGGCTGAACACTGAAGCTTTCTTT. This gives the protein CASSSIKTGTGLNTEAFF.

This clone was detected a few times. This chain joins TRBV5-5 and TRBJ1-5; a possible D gene is TRBD1 (5 bases). This CDR3 region has 13 residues. The V end lost 2 bases, the J end lost 7 bases, and 10 bases lay between the germline ends. The germline V gene encodes CDR1 SGHKS and CDR2 YYEKEE (reference sequence). The CDR3 is CASSFREGQPQHF. In DNA, the CDR3 is TGTGCCAGCAGCTTCAGGGAAGGACAGCCCCAGCATTTT.

This sequence joins TRBV4-2 and TRBJ2-5, with D maybe TRBD1 (5 bases). The V gene lost 1 base and the J gene lost 5 bases, with 11 bases spanning the gap. The CDR3 runs 14 residues. Germline loops: CDR1 LGHNA, CDR2 YNFKEQ. The CDR3 loop is CASSQGQGRETQYF. DNA for the CDR3: TGTGCCAGCAGCCAAGGCCAGGGTCGGGAGACCCAGTACTTC.

The CDR3 is CASSFGRGQNTEAFF. CDR3 in DNA: TGTGCCAGCAGTTTCGGGAGGGGACAGAACACTGAAGCTTTCTTT. The rearrangement links TRBV27 to TRBJ1-1, with D perhaps matching TRBD1 (6 bases). Germline V gene sequence: CDR1 MNHEY, CDR2 SMNVEV (reference sequence). V lost 3 bases and J lost 1, with 12 bases in between. The CDR3 is 15 amino acids.

To note about this clone: At one end the junction does not follow the germline gene, possibly because of a read error. V is TRBV7-7 and J is TRBJ2-7; TRBD1 aligns across 10 bases. Germline CDR1 and CDR2: SSHAT and FNYEAQ (reference sequence). This CDR3 is built from 15 residues. The CDR3 here is CASSAGTGVWDEQYF. CDR3 in DNA: TGTGCTAGCAGCGCCGGGACAGGGGTTTGGGACGAGCAGTACTTC.

This clone was seen a single time. CDR3 protein: CASRNHAEGNQPQHF. In DNA form, the CDR3 reads TGTGCCAGTCGGAATCACGCCGAGGGCAATCAGCCCCAGCATTTT. V and J are TRBV19 and TRBJ1-5; no reliable D call. Per the germline V gene, CDR1 is LNHDA and CDR2 is SQIVND (reference sequence). This CDR3 is 15 amino acids long. V was trimmed by 8 bases and J by 2 bases, leaving 16 bases between them.

The rearrangement joins TRBV9 to TRBJ2-7; TRBD2 aligns across 9 bases. This CDR3 spans 14 amino acids. V lost 0 bases to trimming and J lost 6 bases; unmatched junction nucleotides: 4. CDR1 SGDLS and CDR2 YYNGEE come from the germline V gene. CDR3 sequence reads: CASSVVAGDFEQYF. CDR3 nucleotides: TGTGCCAGCAGCGTAGTAGCGGGAGATTTCGAGCAGTACTTC.

In its sample, this clone was seen a few times. V gene TRBV14 combines with J gene TRBJ2-7; the match to TRBD1 covers 9 bases. V was pared by 5 bases and J by 4 bases, with 9 bases of the junction left unmatched. Germline V gene lookup returns CDR1 SGHDN and CDR2 FVKESK. This CDR3 spans 15 amino acids. CDR3 nucleotides: TGTGCCAGCAGCTACGGACAGGGGTTGTGGTACGAGCAGTACTTC. Translation gives CASSYGQGLWYEQYF.

V is TRBV7-9 and J is TRBJ2-5; a weak D match, TRBD2 (7 bases). V lost 5 bases, J lost 1 base, and 17 bases lay in between. CDR1 and CDR2 from the germline V gene are SEHNR and FQNEAQ (reference sequence). The CDR3 sequence is 16 residues long. The CDR3 coding sequence is TGTGCCAGCAGCGGGGTGGGAGGGGGGGGCCAAGAGACCCAGTACTTC. Residues: CASSGVGGGGQETQYF.

This chain uses TRBV6-6 with TRBJ2-1, with 7 nucleotides matching TRBD2. The ends lost 2 bases at V and 6 bases at J; junction bases unmatched: 7. This CDR3 has 15 residues. Germline CDR1 is MNHNY and CDR2 is SVGAGI (reference sequence). The CDR3 coding sequence is TGTGCCAGCAGTTACGTGGCGGGAGTGGGCAATGAGCAGTTCTTC. The encoded protein is CASSYVAGVGNEQFF.

This clone showed up just a few times. The chain has TRBV7-4 and TRBJ2-7, with D perhaps TRBD1 (5 bases). Per the germline V gene, CDR1 is SGHVT and CDR2 is SQSDAQ. The CDR3 has 14 residues. V lost 3 bases to trimming and J lost 0 bases, with 9 bases between them. DNA for the CDR3: TGTGCCAGCAGCTTTGGGGCAATCTCCTACGAGCAGTACTTC. The encoded protein is CASSFGAISYEQYF.